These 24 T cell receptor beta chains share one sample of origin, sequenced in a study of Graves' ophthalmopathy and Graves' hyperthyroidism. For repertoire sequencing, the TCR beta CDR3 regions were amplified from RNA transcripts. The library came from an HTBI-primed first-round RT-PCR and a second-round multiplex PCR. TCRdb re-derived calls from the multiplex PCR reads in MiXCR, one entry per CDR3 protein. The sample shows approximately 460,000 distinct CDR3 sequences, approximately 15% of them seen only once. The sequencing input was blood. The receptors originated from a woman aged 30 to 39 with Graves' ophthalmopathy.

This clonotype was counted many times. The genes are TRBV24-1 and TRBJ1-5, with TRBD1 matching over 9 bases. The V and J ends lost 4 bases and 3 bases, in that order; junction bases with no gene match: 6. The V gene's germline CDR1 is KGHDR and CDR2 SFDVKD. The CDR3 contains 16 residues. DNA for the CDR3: TGTGCCACCAGTGACTGGGACAGGGATATCAATCAGCCCCAGCATTTT. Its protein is CATSDWDRDINQPQHF.

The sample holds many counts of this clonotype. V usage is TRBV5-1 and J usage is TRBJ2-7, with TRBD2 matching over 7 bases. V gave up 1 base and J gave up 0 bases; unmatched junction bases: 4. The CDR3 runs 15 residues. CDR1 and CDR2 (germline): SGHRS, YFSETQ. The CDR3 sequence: CASSLRAGSSYEQYF. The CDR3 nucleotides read TGCGCCAGCAGCTTGAGAGCGGGAAGCTCCTACGAGCAGTACTTC.

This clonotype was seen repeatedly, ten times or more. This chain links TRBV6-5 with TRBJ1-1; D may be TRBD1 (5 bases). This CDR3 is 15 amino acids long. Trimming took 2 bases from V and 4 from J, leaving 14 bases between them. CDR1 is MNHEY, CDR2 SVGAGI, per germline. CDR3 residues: CASSYTLGGGTEAFF. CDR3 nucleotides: TGTGCCAGCAGTTACACCCTCGGGGGGGGCACTGAAGCTTTCTTT.

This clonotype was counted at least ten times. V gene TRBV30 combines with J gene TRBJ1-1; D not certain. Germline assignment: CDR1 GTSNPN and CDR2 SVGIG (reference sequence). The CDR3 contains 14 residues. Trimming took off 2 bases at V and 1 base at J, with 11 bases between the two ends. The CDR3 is CAWSRGGRNTEAFF. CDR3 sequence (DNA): TGTGCCTGGAGTCGAGGAGGGCGGAACACTGAAGCTTTCTTT. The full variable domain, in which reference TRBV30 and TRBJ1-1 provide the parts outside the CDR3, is SQTIHQWPATLVQPVGSPLSLECTVEGTSNPNLYWYRQAAGRGLQLLFYSVGIGQISSEVPQNLSASRPQDRQFILSSKKLLLSDSGFYLCAWSRGGRNTEAFFGQGTRLTVV.

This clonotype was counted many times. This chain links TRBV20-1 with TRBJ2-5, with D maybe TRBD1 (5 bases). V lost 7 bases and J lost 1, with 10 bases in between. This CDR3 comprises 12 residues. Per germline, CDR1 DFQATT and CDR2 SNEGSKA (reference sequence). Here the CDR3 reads CSGGYLQETQYF. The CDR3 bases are TGCAGTGGGGGCTATCTCCAAGAGACCCAGTACTTC.

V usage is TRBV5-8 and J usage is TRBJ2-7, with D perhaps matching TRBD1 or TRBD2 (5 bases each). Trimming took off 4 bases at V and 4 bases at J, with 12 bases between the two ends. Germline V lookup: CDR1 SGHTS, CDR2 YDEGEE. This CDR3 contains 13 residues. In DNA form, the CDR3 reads TGTGCCAGCAGCGCGCCTGAGGGGTACGAGCAGTACTTC. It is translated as CASSAPEGYEQYF. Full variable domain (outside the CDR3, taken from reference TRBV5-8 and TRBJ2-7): EAGVTQSPTHLIKTRGQQATLRCSPISGHTSVYWYQQALGLGLQFLLWYDEGEERNRGNFPPRFSGRQFPNYSSELNVNALELEDSALYLCASSAPEGYEQYFGPGTRLTVT.

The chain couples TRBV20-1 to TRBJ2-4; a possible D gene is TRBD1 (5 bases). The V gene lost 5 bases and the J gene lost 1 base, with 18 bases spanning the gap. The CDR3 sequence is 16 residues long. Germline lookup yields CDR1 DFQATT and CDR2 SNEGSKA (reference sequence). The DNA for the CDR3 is TGCAGTGCTTACCCACCCCCGGCAGGGGCCAAAAACATTCAGTACTTC. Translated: CSAYPPPAGAKNIQYF.

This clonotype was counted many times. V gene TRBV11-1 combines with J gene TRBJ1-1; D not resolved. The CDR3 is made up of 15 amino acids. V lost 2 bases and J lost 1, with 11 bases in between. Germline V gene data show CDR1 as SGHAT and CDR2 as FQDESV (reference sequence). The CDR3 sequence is CASSLRSGGNTEAFF. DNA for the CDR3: TGTGCCAGCAGCTTAAGATCGGGTGGGAACACTGAAGCTTTCTTT.

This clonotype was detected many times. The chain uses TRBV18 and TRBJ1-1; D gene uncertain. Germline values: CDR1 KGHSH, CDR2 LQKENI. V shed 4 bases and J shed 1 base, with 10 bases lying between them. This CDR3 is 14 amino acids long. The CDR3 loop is CASSREFENTEAFF. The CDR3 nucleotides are TGTGCCAGCTCACGCGAGTTCGAGAACACTGAAGCTTTCTTT.

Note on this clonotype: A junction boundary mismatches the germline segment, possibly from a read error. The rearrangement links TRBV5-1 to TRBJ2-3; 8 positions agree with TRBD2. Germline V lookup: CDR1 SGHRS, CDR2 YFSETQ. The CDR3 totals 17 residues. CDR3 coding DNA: TGCACCAGCAGCTCGGGACTGGCGGGAGGCCGCACAGATACGCAGTATTTT. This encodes CTSSSGLAGGRTDTQYF.

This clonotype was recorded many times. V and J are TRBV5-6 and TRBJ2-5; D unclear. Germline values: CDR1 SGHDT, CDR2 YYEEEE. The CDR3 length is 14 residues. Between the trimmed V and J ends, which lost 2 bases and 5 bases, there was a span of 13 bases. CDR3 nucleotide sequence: TGTGCCAGCAGCTTAGCGCAAATCTGGGAGACCCAGTACTTC. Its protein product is CASSLAQIWETQYF.

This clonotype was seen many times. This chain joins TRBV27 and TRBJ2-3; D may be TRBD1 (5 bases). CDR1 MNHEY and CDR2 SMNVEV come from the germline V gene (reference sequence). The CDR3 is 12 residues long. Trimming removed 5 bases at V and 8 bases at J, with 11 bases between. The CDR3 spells CASSPGMVTQYF. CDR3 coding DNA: TGTGCCAGCAGTCCAGGGATGGTTACGCAGTATTTT.

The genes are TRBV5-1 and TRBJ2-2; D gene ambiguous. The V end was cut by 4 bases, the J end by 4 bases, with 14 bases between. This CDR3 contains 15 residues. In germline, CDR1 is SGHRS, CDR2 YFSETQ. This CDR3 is CASSNRNRGTGELFF. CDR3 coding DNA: TGCGCCAGCAGCAACCGAAACAGAGGCACCGGGGAGCTGTTTTTT.

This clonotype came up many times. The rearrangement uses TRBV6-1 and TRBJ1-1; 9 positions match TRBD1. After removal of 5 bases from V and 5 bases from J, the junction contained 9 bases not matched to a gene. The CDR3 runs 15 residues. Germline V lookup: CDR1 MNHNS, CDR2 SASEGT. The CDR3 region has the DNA TGTGCCAGCAGTCGACAGGGGGTAAAGAAGACTGAAGCTTTCTTT. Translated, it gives CASSRQGVKKTEAFF.

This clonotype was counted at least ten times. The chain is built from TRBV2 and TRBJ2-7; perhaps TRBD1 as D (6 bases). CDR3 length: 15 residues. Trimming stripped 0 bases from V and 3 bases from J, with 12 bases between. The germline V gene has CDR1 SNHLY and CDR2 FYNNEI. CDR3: CASSEAFTGNYEQYF. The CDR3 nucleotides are TGTGCCAGCAGTGAAGCTTTTACAGGGAACTACGAGCAGTACTTC.

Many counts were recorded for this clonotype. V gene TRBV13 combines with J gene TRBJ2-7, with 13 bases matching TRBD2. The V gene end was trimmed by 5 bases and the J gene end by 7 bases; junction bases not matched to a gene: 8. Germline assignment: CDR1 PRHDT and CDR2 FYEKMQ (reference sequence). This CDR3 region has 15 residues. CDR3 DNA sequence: TGTGCCAGCAGCATCGGGACTAGCGGGACGGGGGAGCAGTACTTC. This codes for CASSIGTSGTGEQYF. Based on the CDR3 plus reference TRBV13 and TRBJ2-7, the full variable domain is AAGVIQSPRHLIKEKRETATLKCYPIPRHDTVYWYQQGPGQDPQFLISFYEKMQSDKGSIPDRFSAQQFSDYHSELNMSSLELGDSALYFCASSIGTSGTGEQYFGPGTRLTVT.

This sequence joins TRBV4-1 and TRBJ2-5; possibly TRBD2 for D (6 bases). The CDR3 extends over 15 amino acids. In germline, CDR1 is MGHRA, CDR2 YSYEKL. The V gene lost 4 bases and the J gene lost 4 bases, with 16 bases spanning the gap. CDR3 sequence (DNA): TGCGCCAGCAGCCTCGACCAGGTCGGGGGAGAGACCCAGTACTTC. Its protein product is CASSLDQVGGETQYF.

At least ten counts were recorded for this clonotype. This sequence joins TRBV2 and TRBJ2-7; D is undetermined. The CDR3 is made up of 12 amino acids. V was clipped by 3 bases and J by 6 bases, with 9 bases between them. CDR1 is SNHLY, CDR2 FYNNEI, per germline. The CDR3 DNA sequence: TGTGCCAGCAGTGACGCGTGGGGCGAGCAGTACTTC. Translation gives CASSDAWGEQYF. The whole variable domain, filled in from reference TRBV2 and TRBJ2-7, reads EPEVTQTPSHQVTQMGQEVILRCVPISNHLYFYWYRQILGQKVEFLVSFYNNEISEKSEIFDDQFSVERPDGSNFTLKIRSTKLEDSAMYFCASSDAWGEQYFGPGTRLTVT.

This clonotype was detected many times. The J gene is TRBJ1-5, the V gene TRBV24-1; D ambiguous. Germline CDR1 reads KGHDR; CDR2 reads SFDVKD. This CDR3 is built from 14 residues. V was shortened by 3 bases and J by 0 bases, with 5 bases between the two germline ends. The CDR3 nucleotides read TGTGCCACCAGTGATCCTGATAGCAATCAGCCCCAGCATTTT. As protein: CATSDPDSNQPQHF.

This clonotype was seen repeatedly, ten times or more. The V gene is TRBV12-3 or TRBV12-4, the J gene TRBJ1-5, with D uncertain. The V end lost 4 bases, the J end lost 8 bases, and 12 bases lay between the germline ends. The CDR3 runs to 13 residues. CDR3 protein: CASSYSVFEPQHF. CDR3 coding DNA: TGTGCCAGCAGTTACAGCGTCTTTGAGCCCCAGCATTTT.

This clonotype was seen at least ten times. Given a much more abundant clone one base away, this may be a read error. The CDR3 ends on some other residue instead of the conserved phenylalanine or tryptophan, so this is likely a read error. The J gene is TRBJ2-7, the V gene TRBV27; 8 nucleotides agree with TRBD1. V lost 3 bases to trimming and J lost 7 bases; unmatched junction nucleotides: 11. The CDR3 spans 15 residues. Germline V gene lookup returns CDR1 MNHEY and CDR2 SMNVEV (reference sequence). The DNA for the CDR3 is TGTGCCAGCAGTTTTGGACAGGGTCTCCACGGGGAGCAGTACTCC. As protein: CASSFGQGLHGEQYS.

CDR3 nucleotide sequence: TGTGCCAGCTCAATTCAACAGGGAGGCGAGCAGTACTTC. Translation gives CASSIQQGGEQYF. The gene calls are TRBV18 and TRBJ2-7; D may be TRBD1 or TRBD2 (6 bases each). Trimming removed 5 bases at V and 6 bases at J, with 14 bases between. Germline CDR1 KGHSH, CDR2 LQKENI. This CDR3 is 13 amino acids long.

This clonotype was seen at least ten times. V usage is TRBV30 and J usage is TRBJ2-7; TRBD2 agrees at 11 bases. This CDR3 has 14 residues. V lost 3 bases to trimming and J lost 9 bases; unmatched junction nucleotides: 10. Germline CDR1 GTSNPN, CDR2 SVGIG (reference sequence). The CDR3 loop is CAWRRTSGLAGQYF. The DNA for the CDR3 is TGTGCCTGGAGACGGACTAGCGGGTTGGCCGGGCAGTACTTC.

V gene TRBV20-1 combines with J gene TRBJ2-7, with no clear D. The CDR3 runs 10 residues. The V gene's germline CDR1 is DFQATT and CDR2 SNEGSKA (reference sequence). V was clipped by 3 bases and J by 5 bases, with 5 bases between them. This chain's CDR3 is CSASRNEQYF. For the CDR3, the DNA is TGCAGTGCTAGCAGGAACGAGCAGTACTTC.